This T cell receptor (beta chain) was sequenced in a study of cytomegalovirus exposure and HLA in healthy donors. Findings and caveats of the study: Most TCR sequences were rare, but some public TCRs occurred in many donors. TCR beta chains numbering more than 150 were designated cytomegalovirus-associated.

Comments on this clone: Its cognate antigen is unknown.

Germline CDR1 and CDR2: SGHDT and YYEEEE. The CDR3 is 15 residues long. V was shortened by 0 bases and J by 4 bases, with 13 bases between the two germline ends. Sequencing was performed with immunoSEQ multiplex PCR; in TCRdb, only in-frame clones are kept and a portion is missing. The table shows 150,000 to 200,000 clones, with roughly nine tenths occurring only once. The origin of this receptor is a woman under 40 in good health and CMV-seronegative. This chain uses TRBV5-6 with TRBJ1-2; no clear D gene. Input material: PBMCs. As DNA, the CDR3 is TGTGCCAGCAGCTTGGCGCGGAAAAGGTTCTATGGCTACACCTTC. Translation: CASSLARKRFYGYTF. The full variable domain, completed using reference TRBV5-6 and TRBJ1-2, is DAGVTQSPTHLIKTRGQQVTLRCSPKSGHDTVSWYQQALGQGPQFIFQYYEEEERQRGNFPDRFSGHQFPNYSSELNVNALLLGDSALYLCASSLARKRFYGYTFGSGTRLTVV.